The present T cell receptor (beta chain) was sequenced within a study of identical twins. Each CDR3 protein gets one entry after TCRdb re-called the 5' RACE reads with MiXCR. Of 250,000 or so distinct CDR3 sequences listed, approximately 6.8% are singletons. This clonotype has only a few counts. Its target is not known. Germline V lookup: CDR1 MNHNS, CDR2 SASEGT. V lost 1 base to trimming and J lost 3 bases, with 4 bases between them. This CDR3 comprises 13 residues. Findings of the study overall: Fewer insertions marked abundant cord blood beta clonotypes; young adult naive trended weakly, memory not at all. Invariant MAIT and iNKT cells could partly confound zero-insertion analyses. Monozygotic twins shared more out-of-frame TCR alpha than recombination models predicted.

This sample also belongs to another study, concerning yellow fever vaccine responses in identical twins. That paper adds: Twins reportedly showed a vaccine T cell response that seemed partly convergent and partly personalized.

The chain combines TRBV6-1 with TRBJ1-5, with no clear D. The sample comprised CD8+ T cells sorted from blood. The clonotype originates from a woman under 30 in good health. CDR3 sequence: CASSEVNNQPQHF. CDR3 nucleotide sequence: TGTGCCAGCAGTGAAGTTAACAATCAGCCCCAGCATTTT.